Listed below are T cell receptor beta chains from one sample, sequenced in a study of T cell responses to AZD1222 COVID-19 vaccine. Method: immunoSEQ multiplex PCR; TCRdb's copy keeps in-frame clones and lacks some. The sample lists about 200,000 clones; almost 95% were seen once. The source material was peripheral blood, sampled on day 0 of AZD1222 vaccination. These receptor sequences come from an adult in good health. Each CDR3 is given with its conserved first and last residue. Fields, in order: CDR3 protein, CDR3 DNA, D gene, V gene, J gene, clone size. A D gene is named only where the DNA matches it firmly. Only part of the rows carry a size: once, few, many, or a class if the clone is expanded.

CDR3: CASSPRHLLNQPQHF; DNA: TGCGCCAGCAGCCCACGCCATCTACTCAATCAGCCCCAGCATTTT; D: .; V: TRBV4-1; J: TRBJ1-5; size: once
CDR3: CASSLAQGNIYF; DNA: TGTGCCAGCAGCCTCGCACAGGGTAACATATATTTT; D: .; V: TRBV7-6; J: TRBJ1-3; size: once
CDR3: CASSQTGGLDEQYF; DNA: TGCGCCAGCAGCCAGACAGGGGGCCTCGACGAGCAGTACTTC; D: TRBD1; V: TRBV5-1; J: TRBJ2-7; size: .
CDR3: CASSVDENYGYTF; DNA: TGTGCCAGCAGCGTAGACGAGAACTATGGCTACACCTTC; D: .; V: TRBV9; J: TRBJ1-2; size: .
CDR3: CASSQVGGGARNSPLHF; DNA: TGCGCCAGCAGCCAAGTGGGTGGGGGCGCAAGGAATTCACCCCTCCACTTT; D: .; V: TRBV4-1; J: TRBJ1-6; size: .
CDR3: CASSPDRGGNTIYF; DNA: TGTGCCAGCAGCCCCGACAGGGGTGGAAACACCATATATTTT; D: TRBD1; V: TRBV5-6; J: TRBJ1-3; size: .
CDR3: CASQSISNQPQHF; DNA: TGTGCCAGCCAATCTATTAGCAATCAGCCCCAGCATTTT; D: .; V: TRBV6-5; J: TRBJ1-5; size: .
CDR3: CASSPPRLEFTDTQYF; DNA: TGTGCCAGCTCACCACCTCGTCTTGAGTTCACAGATACGCAGTATTTT; D: .; V: TRBV18; J: TRBJ2-3; size: .
CDR3: CASSQGPGNTIYF; DNA: TGTGCCAGCAGCCAAGGCCCTGGAAACACCATATATTTT; D: .; V: TRBV14; J: TRBJ1-3; size: .
CDR3: CASRLDGSNQPQHF; DNA: TGTGCCAGCAGACTTGACGGTAGCAATCAGCCCCAGCATTTT; D: .; V: TRBV6-5; J: TRBJ1-5; size: .
CDR3: CASSQDGATGGNQPQHF; DNA: TGTGCCAGCAGCCAAGATGGGGCGACAGGGGGCAATCAGCCCCAGCATTTT; D: TRBD1; V: TRBV4-2; J: TRBJ1-5; size: .
CDR3: CASSRQGLLTDTQYF; DNA: TGTGCCAGCAGCCGACAGGGGTTGTTGACAGATACGCAGTATTTT; D: TRBD1; V: TRBV5-8; J: TRBJ2-3; size: .
CDR3: CASSSLGLLNTEAFF; DNA: TGCGCCAGCAGCTCCCTGGGGCTGTTGAACACTGAAGCTTTCTTT; D: .; V: TRBV5-1; J: TRBJ1-1; size: once
CDR3: CSVVGAGGAYEQYF; DNA: TGCAGCGTCGTGGGCGCGGGTGGGGCCTACGAGCAGTACTTC; D: .; V: TRBV29-1; J: TRBJ2-7; size: few
CDR3: CASSSDPTSEKLFF; DNA: TGTGCCAGCAGCTCGGACCCAACTAGCGAAAAACTGTTTTTT; D: .; V: TRBV5-6; J: TRBJ1-4; size: .
CDR3: CASSPGTYNEQFF; DNA: TGTGCCAGCAGTCCCGGGACTTACAATGAGCAGTTCTTC; D: .; V: TRBV12-3/TRBV12-4; J: TRBJ2-1; size: once
CDR3: CASSLRTGGAYEQYF; DNA: TGTGCCAGCAGCTTAAGGACAGGGGGGGCCTACGAGCAGTACTTC; D: TRBD1; V: TRBV7-2; J: TRBJ2-7; size: .
CDR3: CASSPQGQHTEAFF; DNA: TGTGCCAGCTCACCACAGGGACAGCACACTGAAGCTTTCTTT; D: TRBD1; V: TRBV18; J: TRBJ1-1; size: .
CDR3: CASSGGLSGKYEQYF; DNA: TGTGCCAGCAGCGGGGGGTTGTCAGGGAAGTACGAGCAGTACTTC; D: .; V: TRBV7-2; J: TRBJ2-7; size: few
CDR3: CASSVSGVSTGELFF; DNA: TGTGCCAGCAGCGTATCGGGGGTTAGTACCGGGGAGCTGTTTTTT; D: .; V: TRBV9; J: TRBJ2-2; size: .
CDR3: CARSLALIVNQPQHF; DNA: TGTGCCAGAAGCTTGGCGTTGATCGTCAATCAGCCCCAGCATTTT; D: .; V: TRBV5-3; J: TRBJ1-5; size: .
CDR3: CASSLGRGLGDYGYTF; DNA: TGTGCCAGCAGCTTGGGCAGGGGCTTAGGGGACTATGGCTACACCTTC; D: .; V: TRBV7-6; J: TRBJ1-2; size: .
CDR3: CASSYHLRGSYEQYF; DNA: TGTGCCAGCAGTTACCATCTCCGGGGCTCCTACGAGCAGTACTTC; D: .; V: TRBV6-5; J: TRBJ2-7; size: .
CDR3: CASSLFLTNTEAFF; DNA: TGTGCCAGCAGCTTATTCCTCACGAACACTGAAGCTTTCTTT; D: .; V: TRBV7-9; J: TRBJ1-1; size: .
CDR3: CASSLALGQGDYGYTF; DNA: TGTGCCAGCAGCTTAGCGCTGGGACAGGGGGACTATGGCTACACCTTC; D: TRBD1; V: TRBV7-8; J: TRBJ1-2; size: .
CDR3: CASSLTADFSGYTF; DNA: TGTGCCAGCAGCTTAACCGCCGACTTCTCTGGCTACACCTTC; D: .; V: TRBV7-3; J: TRBJ1-2; size: .
CDR3: CASSSDTGSNQPQHF; DNA: TGCGCCAGCAGCTCCGATACAGGTAGCAATCAGCCCCAGCATTTT; D: .; V: TRBV5-1; J: TRBJ1-5; size: once
CDR3: CASSLSPSGGYGYTF; DNA: TGTGCCAGCAGTTTAAGTCCCTCGGGGGGTTATGGCTACACCTTC; D: .; V: TRBV28; J: TRBJ1-2; size: .
CDR3: CSASGMNTEAFF; DNA: TGCAGTGCTAGTGGGATGAACACTGAAGCTTTCTTT; D: .; V: TRBV20-1; J: TRBJ1-1; size: .
CDR3: CASSIGQGRVYSNQPQHF; DNA: TGTGCCAGTAGTATCGGGCAGGGAAGGGTTTATAGCAATCAGCCCCAGCATTTT; D: .; V: TRBV19; J: TRBJ1-5; size: .
CDR3: CASSDGNTIYF; DNA: TGCGCCAGCAGTGACGGAAACACCATATATTTT; D: .; V: TRBV10-1; J: TRBJ1-3; size: .
CDR3: CASSDVRVTGNTIYF; DNA: TGTGCCAGCAGTGACGTGAGGGTTACTGGAAACACCATATATTTT; D: .; V: TRBV2; J: TRBJ1-3; size: once
CDR3: CASSLLAASGNTIYF; DNA: TGTGCCAGCAGCTTGTTGGCGGCCTCAGGAAACACCATATATTTT; D: .; V: TRBV5-8; J: TRBJ1-3; size: .
CDR3: CASSFQQGSGELFF; DNA: TGCGCCAGCAGTTTCCAACAGGGATCCGGGGAGCTGTTTTTT; D: .; V: TRBV5-1; J: TRBJ2-2; size: once
CDR3: CASSQVGGQEAFF; DNA: TGCGCCAGCAGCCAAGTCGGGGGGCAGGAAGCTTTCTTT; D: .; V: TRBV5-1; J: TRBJ1-1; size: .
CDR3: CASSRGQVESPQHF; DNA: TGTGCCAGTAGTAGGGGACAGGTCGAGTCGCCCCAGCATTTT; D: TRBD1; V: TRBV19; J: TRBJ1-5; size: .
CDR3: CASSLTGGLYNEQFF; DNA: TGTGCCAGCAGCTTGACGGGGGGGCTGTACAATGAGCAGTTCTTC; D: TRBD2; V: TRBV5-4; J: TRBJ2-1; size: .
CDR3: CASSTRGTAKSGSNQPQHF; DNA: TGTGCCAGCAGCACTAGAGGGACAGCGAAGAGCGGGAGCAATCAGCCCCAGCATTTT; D: TRBD1; V: TRBV27; J: TRBJ1-5; size: .
CDR3: CASSQDLSRTRGGEQFF; DNA: TGCGCCAGCAGCCAAGATCTGTCGCGGACTAGGGGCGGTGAGCAGTTCTTC; D: TRBD2; V: TRBV4-3; J: TRBJ2-1; size: .
CDR3: CASSPGWAETQYF; DNA: TGTGCCAGCAGCCCCGGATGGGCAGAGACCCAGTACTTC; D: .; V: TRBV14; J: TRBJ2-5; size: .
CDR3: CASSQELTGNSYNEQFF; DNA: TGCGCCAGCAGCCAAGAATTGACAGGGAACTCCTACAATGAGCAGTTCTTC; D: TRBD1; V: TRBV4-3; J: TRBJ2-1; size: .
CDR3: CSARGLHEQYF; DNA: TGCAGTGCTAGGGGTCTTCACGAGCAGTACTTC; D: .; V: TRBV20-1; J: TRBJ2-7; size: .
CDR3: CASSERGSYEQYF; DNA: TGTGCCAGCAGTGAGCGGGGATCCTACGAGCAGTACTTC; D: .; V: TRBV6-1; J: TRBJ2-7; size: once